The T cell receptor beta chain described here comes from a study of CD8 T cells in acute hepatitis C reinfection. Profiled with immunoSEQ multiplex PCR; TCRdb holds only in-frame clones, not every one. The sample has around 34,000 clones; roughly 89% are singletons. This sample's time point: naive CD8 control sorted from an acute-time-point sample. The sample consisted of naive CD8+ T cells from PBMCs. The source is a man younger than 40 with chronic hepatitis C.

CDR3 protein: CASSVSAEGEKLFF. DNA of the CDR3: TGTGCCAGCAGCGTTTCAGCGGAAGGTGAAAAACTGTTTTTT. The chain has TRBV9 and TRBJ1-4; no clear D gene. The germline CDR1 and CDR2 sequences are SGDLS and YYNGEE. Trimming took off 2 bases at V and 7 bases at J, with 12 bases between the two ends. This CDR3 has 14 amino acids. The full variable domain, with the rest looked up from reference TRBV9 and TRBJ1-4, is DSGVTQTPKHLITATGQRVTLRCSPRSGDLSVYWYQQSLDQGLQFLIQYYNGEERAKGNILERFSAQQFPDLHSELNLSSLELGDSALYFCASSVSAEGEKLFFGSGTQLSVL.